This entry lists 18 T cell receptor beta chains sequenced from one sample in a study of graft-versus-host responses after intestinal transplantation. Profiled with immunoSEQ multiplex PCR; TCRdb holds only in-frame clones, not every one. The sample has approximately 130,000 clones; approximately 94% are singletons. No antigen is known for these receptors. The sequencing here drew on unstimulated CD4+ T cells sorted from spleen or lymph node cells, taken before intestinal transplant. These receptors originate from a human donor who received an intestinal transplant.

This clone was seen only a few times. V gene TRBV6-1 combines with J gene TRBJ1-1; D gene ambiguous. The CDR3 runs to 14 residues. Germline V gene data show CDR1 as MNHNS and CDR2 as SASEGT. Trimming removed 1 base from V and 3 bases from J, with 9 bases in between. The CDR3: CASSEVLRYTEAFF. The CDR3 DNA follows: TGTGCCAGCAGTGAAGTTTTAAGGTACACTGAAGCTTTCTTT.

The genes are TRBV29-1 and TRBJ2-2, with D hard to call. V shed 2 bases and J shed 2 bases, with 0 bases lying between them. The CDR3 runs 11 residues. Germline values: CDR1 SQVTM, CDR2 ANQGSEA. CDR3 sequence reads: CSVENTGELFF. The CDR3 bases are TGCAGCGTTGAAAACACCGGGGAGCTGTTTTTT.

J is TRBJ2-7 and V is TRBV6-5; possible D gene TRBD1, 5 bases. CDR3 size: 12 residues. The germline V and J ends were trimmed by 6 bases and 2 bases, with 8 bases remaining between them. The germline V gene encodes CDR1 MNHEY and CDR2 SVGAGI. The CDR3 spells CASRGRAYEQYF. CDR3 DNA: TGTGCCAGCAGAGGCAGGGCCTACGAGCAGTACTTC.

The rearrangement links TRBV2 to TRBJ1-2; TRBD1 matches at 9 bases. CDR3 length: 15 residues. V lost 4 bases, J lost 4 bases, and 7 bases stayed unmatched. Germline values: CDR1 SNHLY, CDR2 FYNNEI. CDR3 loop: CASSADRGAIYGYTF. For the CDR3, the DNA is TGTGCCAGCAGTGCAGACAGGGGGGCGATCTATGGCTACACCTTC.

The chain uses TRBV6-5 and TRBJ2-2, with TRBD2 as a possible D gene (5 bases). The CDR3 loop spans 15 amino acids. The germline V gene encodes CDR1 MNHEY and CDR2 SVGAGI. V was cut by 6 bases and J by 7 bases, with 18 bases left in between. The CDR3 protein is CASSPGDTAGGELFF. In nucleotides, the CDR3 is TGTGCCAGCAGCCCGGGTGACACGGCGGGCGGGGAGCTGTTTTTT.

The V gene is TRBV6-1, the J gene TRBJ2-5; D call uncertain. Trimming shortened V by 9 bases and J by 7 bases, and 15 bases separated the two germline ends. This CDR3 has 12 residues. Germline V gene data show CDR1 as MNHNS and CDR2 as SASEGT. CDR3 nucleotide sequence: TGTGCCAGTTGGCTGTGGAGAGGGACCCAGTACTTC. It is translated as CASWLWRGTQYF.

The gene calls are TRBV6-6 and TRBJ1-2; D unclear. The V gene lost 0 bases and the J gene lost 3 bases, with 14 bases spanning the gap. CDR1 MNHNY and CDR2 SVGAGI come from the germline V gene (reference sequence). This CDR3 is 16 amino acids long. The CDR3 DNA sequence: TGTGCCAGCAGTTACTCGAGCAAAAAGGGAGACTATGGCTACACCTTC. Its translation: CASSYSSKKGDYGYTF.

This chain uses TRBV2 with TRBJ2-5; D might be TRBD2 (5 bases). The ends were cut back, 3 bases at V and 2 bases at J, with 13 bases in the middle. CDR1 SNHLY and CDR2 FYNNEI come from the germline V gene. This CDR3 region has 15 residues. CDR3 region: CASSDGLPGQETQYF. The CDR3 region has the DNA TGTGCCAGCAGTGACGGCTTACCGGGACAAGAGACCCAGTACTTC.

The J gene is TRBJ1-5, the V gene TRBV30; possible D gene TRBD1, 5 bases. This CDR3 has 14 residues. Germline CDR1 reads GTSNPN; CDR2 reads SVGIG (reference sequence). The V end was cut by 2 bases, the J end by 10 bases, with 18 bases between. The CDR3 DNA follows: TGTGCCTGGAGTTACGGGGGATTGGATTATCCCCAGCATTTT. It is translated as CAWSYGGLDYPQHF. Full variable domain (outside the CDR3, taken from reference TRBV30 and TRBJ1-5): SQTIHQWPATLVQPVGSPLSLECTVEGTSNPNLYWYRQAAGRGLQLLFYSVGIGQISSEVPQNLSASRPQDRQFILSSKKLLLSDSGFYLCAWSYGGLDYPQHFGDGTRLSIL.

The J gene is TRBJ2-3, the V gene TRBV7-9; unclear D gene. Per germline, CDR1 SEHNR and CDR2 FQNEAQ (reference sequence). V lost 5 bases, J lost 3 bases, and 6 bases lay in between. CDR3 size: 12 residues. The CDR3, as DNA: TGTGCCAGCAGCCGCGTTACAGATACGCAGTATTTT. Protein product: CASSRVTDTQYF.

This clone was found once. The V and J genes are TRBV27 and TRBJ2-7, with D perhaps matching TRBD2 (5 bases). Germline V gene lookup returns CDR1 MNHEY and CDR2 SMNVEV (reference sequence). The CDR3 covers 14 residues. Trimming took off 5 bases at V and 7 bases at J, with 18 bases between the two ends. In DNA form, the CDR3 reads TGTGCCAGCAGTCTTGGGATTGCGCCGGGGGAGCAGTACTTC. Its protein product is CASSLGIAPGEQYF.

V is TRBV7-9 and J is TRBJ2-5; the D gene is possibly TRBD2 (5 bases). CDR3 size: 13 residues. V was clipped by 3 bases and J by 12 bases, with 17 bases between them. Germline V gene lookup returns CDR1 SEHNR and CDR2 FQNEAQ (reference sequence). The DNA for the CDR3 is TGTGCCAGCAGCTTCGGAATGAGGGCCCCCAAGTACTTC. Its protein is CASSFGMRAPKYF.

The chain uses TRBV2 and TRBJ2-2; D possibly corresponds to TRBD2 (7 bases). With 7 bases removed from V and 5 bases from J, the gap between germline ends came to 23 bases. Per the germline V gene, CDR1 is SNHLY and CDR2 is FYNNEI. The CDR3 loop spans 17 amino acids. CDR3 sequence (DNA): TGTGCCAGCATTACAGGGAGGGGCCCACAAAATACCGGGGAGCTGTTTTTT. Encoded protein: CASITGRGPQNTGELFF.

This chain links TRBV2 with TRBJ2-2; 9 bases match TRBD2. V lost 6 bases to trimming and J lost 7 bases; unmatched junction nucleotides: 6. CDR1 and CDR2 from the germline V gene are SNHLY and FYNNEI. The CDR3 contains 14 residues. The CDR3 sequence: CASSAAGGRGELFF. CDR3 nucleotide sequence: TGTGCCAGCAGCGCAGCGGGGGGCCGCGGGGAGCTGTTTTTT. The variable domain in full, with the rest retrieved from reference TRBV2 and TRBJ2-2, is EPEVTQTPSHQVTQMGQEVILRCVPISNHLYFYWYRQILGQKVEFLVSFYNNEISEKSEIFDDQFSVERPDGSNFTLKIRSTKLEDSAMYFCASSAAGGRGELFFGEGSRLTVL.

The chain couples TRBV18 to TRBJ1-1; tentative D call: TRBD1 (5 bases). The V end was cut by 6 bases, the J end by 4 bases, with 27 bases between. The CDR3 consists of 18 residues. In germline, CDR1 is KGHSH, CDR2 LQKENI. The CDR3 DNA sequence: TGTGCCAGCTCGCTCCGGGACCTCAGCCGAGTAGGAGGCACTGAAGCTTTCTTT. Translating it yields CASSLRDLSRVGGTEAFF.

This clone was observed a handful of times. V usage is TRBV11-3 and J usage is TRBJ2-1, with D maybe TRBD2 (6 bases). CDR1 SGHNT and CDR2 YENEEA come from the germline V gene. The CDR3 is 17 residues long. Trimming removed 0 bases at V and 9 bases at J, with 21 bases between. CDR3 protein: CASSLDLGGRGLTEQFF. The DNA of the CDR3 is TGTGCCAGCAGCTTAGATCTGGGGGGTCGCGGGCTTACTGAGCAGTTCTTC. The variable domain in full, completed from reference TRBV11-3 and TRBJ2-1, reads EAGVVQSPRYKIIEKKQPVAFWCNPISGHNTLYWYLQNLGQGPELLIRYENEEAVDDSQLPKDRFSAERLKGVDSTLKIQPAELGDSAVYLCASSLDLGGRGLTEQFFGPGTRLTVL.

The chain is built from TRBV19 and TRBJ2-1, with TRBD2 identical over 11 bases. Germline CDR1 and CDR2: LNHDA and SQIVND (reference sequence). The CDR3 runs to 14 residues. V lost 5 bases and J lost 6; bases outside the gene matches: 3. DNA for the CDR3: TGTGCCAGTAGTCTTCTAGCGGGGGGCAATGAGCAGTTCTTC. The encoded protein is CASSLLAGGNEQFF.

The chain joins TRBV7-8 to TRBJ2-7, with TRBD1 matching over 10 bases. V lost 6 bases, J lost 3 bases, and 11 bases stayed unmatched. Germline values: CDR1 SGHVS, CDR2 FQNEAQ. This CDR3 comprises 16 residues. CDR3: CASRDESGTGVYEQYF. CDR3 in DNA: TGTGCCAGCAGGGACGAATCCGGGACAGGGGTCTACGAGCAGTACTTC.